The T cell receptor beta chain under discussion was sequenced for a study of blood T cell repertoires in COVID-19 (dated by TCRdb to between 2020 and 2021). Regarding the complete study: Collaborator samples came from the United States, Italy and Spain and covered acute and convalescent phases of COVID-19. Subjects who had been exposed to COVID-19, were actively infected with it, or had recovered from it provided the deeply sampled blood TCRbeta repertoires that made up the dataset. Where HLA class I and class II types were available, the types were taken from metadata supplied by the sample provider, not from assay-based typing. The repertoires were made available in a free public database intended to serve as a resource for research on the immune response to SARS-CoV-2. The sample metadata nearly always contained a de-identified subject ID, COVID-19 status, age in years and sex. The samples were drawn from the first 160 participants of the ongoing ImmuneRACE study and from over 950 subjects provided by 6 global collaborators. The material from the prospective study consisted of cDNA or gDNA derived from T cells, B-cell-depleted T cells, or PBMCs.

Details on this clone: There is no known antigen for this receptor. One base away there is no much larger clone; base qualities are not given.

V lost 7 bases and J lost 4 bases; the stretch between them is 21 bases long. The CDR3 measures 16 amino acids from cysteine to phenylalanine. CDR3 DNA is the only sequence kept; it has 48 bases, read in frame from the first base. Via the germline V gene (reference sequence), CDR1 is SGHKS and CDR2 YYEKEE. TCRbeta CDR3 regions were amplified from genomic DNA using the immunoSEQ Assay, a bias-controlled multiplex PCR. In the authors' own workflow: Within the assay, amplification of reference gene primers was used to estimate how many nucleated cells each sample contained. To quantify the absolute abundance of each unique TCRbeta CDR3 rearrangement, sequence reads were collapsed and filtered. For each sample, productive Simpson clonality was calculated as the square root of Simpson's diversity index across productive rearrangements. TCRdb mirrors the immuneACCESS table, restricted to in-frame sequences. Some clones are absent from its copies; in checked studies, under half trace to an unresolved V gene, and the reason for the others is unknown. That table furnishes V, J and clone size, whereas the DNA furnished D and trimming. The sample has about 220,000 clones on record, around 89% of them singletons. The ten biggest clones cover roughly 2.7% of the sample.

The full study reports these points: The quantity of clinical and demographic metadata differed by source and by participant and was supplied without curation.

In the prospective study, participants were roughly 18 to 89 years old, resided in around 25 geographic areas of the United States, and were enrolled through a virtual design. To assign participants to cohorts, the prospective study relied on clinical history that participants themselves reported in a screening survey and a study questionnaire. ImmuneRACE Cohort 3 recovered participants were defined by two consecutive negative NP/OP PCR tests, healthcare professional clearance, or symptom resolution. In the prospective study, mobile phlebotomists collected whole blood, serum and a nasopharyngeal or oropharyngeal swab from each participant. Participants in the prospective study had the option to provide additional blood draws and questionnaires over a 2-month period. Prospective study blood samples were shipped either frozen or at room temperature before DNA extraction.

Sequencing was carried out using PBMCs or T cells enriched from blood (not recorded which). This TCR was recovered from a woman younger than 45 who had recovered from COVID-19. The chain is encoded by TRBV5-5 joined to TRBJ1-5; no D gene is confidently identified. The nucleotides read TGTGCCAGCCGACCCACCGGGTCTAATCTTAATCAGCCCCAGCATTTT. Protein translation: CASRPTGSNLNQPQHF.